This TCR beta chain was retrieved from a study of T cells in Graves' hyperthyroidism and ophthalmopathy. PBMCs were derived from about 10 ml fresh peripheral blood. In its sample, this clonotype was seen many times. RNA transcripts yielded amplified TCR beta CDR3 regions. The HTBI primer set was used in a first-round RT-PCR of the TCR CDR3. TCRdb re-called the multiplex PCR reads through MiXCR, storing one row per CDR3 protein. The sample yields around 250,000 distinct CDR3 sequences, 13% to 15% seen once. The specimen was blood. This receptor was identified in a woman between 40 and 55 years old with Graves' hyperthyroidism that later progressed to Graves' ophthalmopathy.

The CDR3 DNA reads as TGTGCCAGCAGCCCTTACAAAGGAGGGCCCCTAGGTCGCACTGAAGCTTTCTTT. It translates to CASSPYKGGPLGRTEAFF. This sequence joins TRBV7-2 and TRBJ1-1; D ambiguous. The CDR3 contains 18 residues. V lost 5 bases and J 4 bases, leaving 26 bases between the germline ends. The germline gives CDR1 SGHTA, CDR2 FQGNSA.